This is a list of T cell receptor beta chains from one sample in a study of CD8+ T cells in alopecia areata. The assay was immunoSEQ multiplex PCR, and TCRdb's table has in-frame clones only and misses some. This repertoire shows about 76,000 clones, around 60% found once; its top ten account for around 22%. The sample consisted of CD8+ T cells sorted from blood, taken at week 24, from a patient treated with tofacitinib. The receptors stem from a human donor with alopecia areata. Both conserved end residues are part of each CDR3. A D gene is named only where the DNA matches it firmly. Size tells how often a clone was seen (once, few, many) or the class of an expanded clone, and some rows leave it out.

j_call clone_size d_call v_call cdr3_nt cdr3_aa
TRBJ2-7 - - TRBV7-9 TGTGCCAGCAGCTTAGTGGCCTACGAGCAGTACTTC CASSLVAYEQYF
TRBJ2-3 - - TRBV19 TGTGCCAGTTCCTCGGTTCTAGGTAGCACAGATACGCAGTATTTT CASSSVLGSTDTQYF
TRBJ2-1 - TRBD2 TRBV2 TGTGCCAGCAGAAGCGGGACTAGCGGGAGCTCCTACAATGAGCAGTTCTTC CASRSGTSGSSYNEQFF
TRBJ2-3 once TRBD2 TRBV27 TGTGCCAGCACCGATACTAGCGGGGATAGCACAGATACGCAGTATTTT CASTDTSGDSTDTQYF
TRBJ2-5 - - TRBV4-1 TGCGCCAGCAGCCAAGATCCGGGGGTCGGGGAGACCCAGTACTTC CASSQDPGVGETQYF
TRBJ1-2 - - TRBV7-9 TGTGCCAGCAGCGGGCCAGGGAAGGACTATGGCTACACCTTC CASSGPGKDYGYTF
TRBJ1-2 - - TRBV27 TGTGCCAGCAGTTTTATTGGGAAATCCATTGTAGGCTACACCTTC CASSFIGKSIVGYTF
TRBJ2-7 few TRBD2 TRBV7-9 TGTGCCAGCAGCTCCAGGACTAGCGGGCTCTACGAGCAGTACTTC CASSSRTSGLYEQYF
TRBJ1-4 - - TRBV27 TGTGCCAGCAGTTTGGCCCCGTCGACGCAGAATGAAAAACTGTTTTTT CASSLAPSTQNEKLFF
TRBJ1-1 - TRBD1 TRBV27 TGTGCCAGCAGTTTAGCCACAGGGGTTCGGGCTTTCTTT CASSLATGVRAFF
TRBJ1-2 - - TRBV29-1 TGCAGCGTTGACGAGGACTATGGCTACACCTTC CSVDEDYGYTF
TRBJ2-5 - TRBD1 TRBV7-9 TGTGCCAGCAGCATAGACAGGGTCGAGACCCAGTACTTC CASSIDRVETQYF
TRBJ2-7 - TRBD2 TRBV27 TGTGCCAGCAGTTTTGCACTAGCGGGGAGCTACGAGCAGTACTTC CASSFALAGSYEQYF
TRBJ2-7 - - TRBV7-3 TGTGCCAGCAGCTTCGGAGGGCACGAGCAGTACTTC CASSFGGHEQYF
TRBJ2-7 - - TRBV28 TGTGCCAGCAGTTTTAGGGGCGTCCGTGCGGACGAGCAGTACTTC CASSFRGVRADEQYF
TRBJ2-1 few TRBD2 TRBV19 TGTGCCAGTAGTTCGACTAGCGACTACAATGAGCAGTTCTTC CASSSTSDYNEQFF
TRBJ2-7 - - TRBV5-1 TGCGCCAGCAGAAGAGAGACTACATACTACGAGCAGTACTTC CASRRETTYYEQYF
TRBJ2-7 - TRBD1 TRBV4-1 TGCGCCAGCAGCCTCGGGACAGGGGGGTCCTACGAGCAGTACTTC CASSLGTGGSYEQYF
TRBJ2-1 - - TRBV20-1 TGCAGTGCGGACCGGGACAATGAGCAGTTCTTC CSADRDNEQFF
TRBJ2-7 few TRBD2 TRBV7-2 TGTGCCAGCAGCTTAGAGGCCGCGGGAGAAAGTGAGCAGTACTTC CASSLEAAGESEQYF
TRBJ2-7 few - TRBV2 TGTGCCAGCAGTGAAGAAGTTAGGTCCTACGAGCAGTACTTC CASSEEVRSYEQYF
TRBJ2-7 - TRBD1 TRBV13 TGTGCCAGCAGGGGGACAGGGAACTACGAGCAGTACTTC CASRGTGNYEQYF
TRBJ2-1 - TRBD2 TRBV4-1 TGCGCCAGCAGCCAACAGGGACTAGCGGGAAATGAGCAGTTCTTC CASSQQGLAGNEQFF
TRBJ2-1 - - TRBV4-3 TGCGCCAGCAGCCAGGAAATCCGCGACTACCCGTCCCTGGCGAATGAGCAGTTCTTC CASSQEIRDYPSLANEQFF
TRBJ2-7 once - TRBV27 TGTGCCAGCAGTTTCAGGGGCGAGCAGTACTTC CASSFRGEQYF
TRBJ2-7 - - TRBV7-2 TGTGCCAGCAGCTGGGACATAGCCTACGAGCAGTACTTC CASSWDIAYEQYF
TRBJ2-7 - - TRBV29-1 TGCAGCGTCAGGGTTACCTTAACCTACGAGCAGTACTTC CSVRVTLTYEQYF
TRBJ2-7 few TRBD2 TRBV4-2 TGTGCCAGCAGCCCGAGGACTAGCGGGGGGACTACGTACGAGCAGTACTTC CASSPRTSGGTTYEQYF
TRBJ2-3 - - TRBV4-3 TGCGCCAGCAGCCAAGATCCGCCAGGGGTTTTAGATACGCAGTATTTT CASSQDPPGVLDTQYF
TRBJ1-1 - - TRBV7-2 TGTGCCAGCAGTCTCGCCAGGGTGGGGACTGAAGCTTTCTTT CASSLARVGTEAFF
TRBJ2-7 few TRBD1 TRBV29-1 TGCAGCGTGACAGACAGGGGGCGCACGGACGAGCAGTACTTC CSVTDRGRTDEQYF